The rows below give T cell receptor beta chains drawn from one sample of a study of cytomegalovirus exposure and HLA in healthy donors. Data came from immunoSEQ multiplex PCR; TCRdb stores just in-frame clones and leaves some out. The table for this sample gives roughly 140,000 clones. The sequenced material came from PBMCs. These receptors were collected from a man aged 35 to 55 in good health and CMV-seronegative. Each CDR3 is given with its conserved first and last residue. The D gene is left open where the match is weak.

d_call,v_call,j_call,cdr3_nt,cdr3_aa
TRBD1,TRBV7-9,TRBJ1-2,TGTGCCAGCAGTCGTCAGGGGGACTATGGCTACACCTTC,CASSRQGDYGYTF
TRBD1,TRBV7-9,TRBJ1-1,TGTGCCAGCAGCTTGACGACAGGGGGCACTGAAGCTTTCTTT,CASSLTTGGTEAFF
-,TRBV4-3,TRBJ2-4,TGCGCCAGCAGCCAAGAAGAAGTGGGGGGCATTCAGTACTTC,CASSQEEVGGIQYF
TRBD1,TRBV19,TRBJ1-5,TGTGCCAGTAGCAAAGGGACAGGGCATCAGCCCCAGCATTTT,CASSKGTGHQPQHF
-,TRBV5-8,TRBJ2-1,TGTGCCAGCAGCTTGGACAGCTTCTCCTACAATGAGCAGTTCTTC,CASSLDSFSYNEQFF
-,TRBV28,TRBJ2-7,TGTGCCAGCAGTTTGGGGGGTTTCTACGAGCAGTACTTC,CASSLGGFYEQYF
-,TRBV7-9,TRBJ2-7,TGTGCCAGCAGCAACCAGGGATACGAGCAGTACTTC,CASSNQGYEQYF
TRBD1,TRBV2,TRBJ2-7,TGTGCCAGCAGGGGGGACAGGGGCCTCTACGAGCAGTACTTC,CASRGDRGLYEQYF
-,TRBV21-1,TRBJ1-4,TGTGCCAGCAGCGACTTGGACAGACCTAATGAAAAACTGTTTTTT,CASSDLDRPNEKLFF
TRBD2,TRBV27,TRBJ2-1,TGTGCCAGCAGTTCCACCGGGGGGGCCCTAGATGAGCAGTTCTTC,CASSSTGGALDEQFF
TRBD1,TRBV28,TRBJ2-7,TGTGCCAGCAGTTTAGATACACTACAGCCGGGACAGGCCAGCTACGAGCAGTACTTC,CASSLDTLQPGQASYEQYF
-,TRBV5-1,TRBJ2-1,TGCGCCAGCAGCTTGGACTTCAGGGGTAAATACAATGAGCAGTTCTTC,CASSLDFRGKYNEQFF
TRBD1,TRBV11-1,TRBJ2-7,TGTGCCAGCAGCTTCCATGGGACAGGGGGCTTCGACGAGCAGTACTTC,CASSFHGTGGFDEQYF
-,TRBV2,TRBJ2-1,TGTGCCAGCAGCGCTAGGATTGAGCAGTTCTTC,CASSARIEQFF
-,TRBV5-6,TRBJ1-1,TGTGCCAGCAGCTTGGGAGATCTGAACACTGAAGCTTTCTTT,CASSLGDLNTEAFF
TRBD2,TRBV18,TRBJ2-1,TGTGCCAGCTCACGGGGACTAGCGGGGGACAATGAGCAGTTCTTC,CASSRGLAGDNEQFF
-,TRBV7-2,TRBJ2-7,TGTGCCAGCAGCTTGAGAAACTCGCTTTACGAGCAGTACTTC,CASSLRNSLYEQYF
TRBD2,TRBV7-2,TRBJ2-7,TGTGCCAGCAGAAAGCGGGGGGCATCCGACGAGCAGTACTTC,CASRKRGASDEQYF
-,TRBV27,TRBJ1-3,TGTGCCAGCAGAGCTAGGCCGACAGGCCTCTCTGGAAACACCATATATTTT,CASRARPTGLSGNTIYF
-,TRBV7-2,TRBJ2-3,TGTGCCAGCAGCTTGGCGAGGGGGGATACGCAGTATTTT,CASSLARGDTQYF
-,TRBV6-5,TRBJ2-7,TGTGCCAGCAGTTACACGGACAGCACCTACGAGCAGTACTTC,CASSYTDSTYEQYF
-,TRBV29-1,TRBJ2-3,TGCAGCGTCGGGACACTTACGAGTACGCAGTATTTT,CSVGTLTSTQYF
TRBD1,TRBV6-5,TRBJ2-5,TGTGCCAGCAGGACCGGGACAGGGGAGACCCAGTACTTC,CASRTGTGETQYF
TRBD1,TRBV6-5,TRBJ2-7,TGTGCCAGCAGTTACGACAGGGCCTCCTACGAGCAGTACTTC,CASSYDRASYEQYF
TRBD2,TRBV10-3,TRBJ2-5,TGTGCCATCAGGTCTAGCGGGGGGGCCACAGAGACCCAGTACTTC,CAIRSSGGATETQYF
-,TRBV9,TRBJ2-7,TGTGCCAGCAGCGTAGGCCAGGGGAACTACGAGCAGTACTTC,CASSVGQGNYEQYF
-,TRBV28,TRBJ2-7,TGTGCCAGCAGTCGGCAGGGGTACGAGCAGTACTTC,CASSRQGYEQYF
-,TRBV2,TRBJ2-5,TGTGCCAGCAGCCCACAAGAGACCCAGTACTTC,CASSPQETQYF
TRBD1,TRBV7-3,TRBJ2-5,TGTGCCAGCAGCTCGACAGGGGGCAGGGAGACCCAGTACTTC,CASSSTGGRETQYF
-,TRBV6-1,TRBJ2-7,TGTGCCAGCATCCCCGGGACATCCTACTACGAGCAGTACTTC,CASIPGTSYYEQYF
TRBD1,TRBV6-5,TRBJ1-2,TGTGCCAGCAGTTACCACGAGCGAGGGGGCAACTATGGCTACACCTTC,CASSYHERGGNYGYTF
TRBD1,TRBV19,TRBJ1-2,TGTGCCAGTAGTGCGGGGACAGGGGAGTTGCTTGGCTACACCTTC,CASSAGTGELLGYTF
-,TRBV9,TRBJ2-3,TGTGCCAGCAGCGTAGGAGCAGGGGCGGCAGATACGCAGTATTTT,CASSVGAGAADTQYF
-,TRBV4-1,TRBJ2-4,TGCGCCAGCAGCTCACGGACAGTGGACATTCAGTACTTC,CASSSRTVDIQYF
-,TRBV7-2,TRBJ1-5,TGTGCCAGCAGCCCCGTTGGGGGCGGCAATCAGCCCCAGCATTTT,CASSPVGGGNQPQHF
-,TRBV9,TRBJ1-1,TGTGCCAGCAGCGTAGAAGCCAGGGTGAACACTGAAGCTTTCTTT,CASSVEARVNTEAFF
TRBD1,TRBV5-1,TRBJ1-1,TGCGCCAGCAGCCTGTCGACAGGGGCTATGAACACTGAAGCTTTCTTT,CASSLSTGAMNTEAFF
-,TRBV6-1,TRBJ1-6,TGTGCCAGCAGTGATCCCAGGGTCCGGGGGGGAGATTCACCCCTCCACTTT,CASSDPRVRGGDSPLHF
-,TRBV5-6,TRBJ2-2,TGTGCCAGCAGCCCCCCCCTCGGCGGGGAGCTGTTTTTT,CASSPPLGGELFF
-,TRBV18,TRBJ1-2,TGTGCCAGCTCACCATCGGCAGGGGAGAACTATGGCTACACCTTC,CASSPSAGENYGYTF
TRBD2,TRBV7-3,TRBJ2-2,TGTGCCAGCAGCTTCCTCCCGCCTAGCGGGGGCCGACGAGTTACTGACACCGGGGAGCTGTTTTTT,CASSFLPPSGGRRVTDTGELFF
-,TRBV6-5,TRBJ1-5,TGTGCCAGCAAAGGACAGATAGATCAGCCCCAGCATTTT,CASKGQIDQPQHF
-,TRBV18,TRBJ2-2,TGTGCCAGCTCACCAGAGGTGGCCACCGGGGAGCTGTTTTTT,CASSPEVATGELFF
-,TRBV9,TRBJ1-2,TGTGCCAGCAGCGTTCCGAACTATGGCTACACCTTC,CASSVPNYGYTF
-,TRBV5-6,TRBJ1-2,TGTGCCAGCAGCTTTCGGACGGGGTCCTATGGCTACACCTTC,CASSFRTGSYGYTF
-,TRBV9,TRBJ2-6,TGTGCCAGCAGCGTAATCGGACAGAACAACGTCCTGACTTTC,CASSVIGQNNVLTF
TRBD2,TRBV7-9,TRBJ2-1,TGTGCCAGCAGCTTTTGGCTAGCGGGGGTGACCTCCTACAATGAGCAGTTCTTC,CASSFWLAGVTSYNEQFF
TRBD1,TRBV19,TRBJ1-1,TGTGCCAGTAGTGGCGCCGGGACAGGTGGGACTGAAGCTTTCTTT,CASSGAGTGGTEAFF
-,TRBV6-5,TRBJ1-2,TGTGCCAGCAGCCCAGGGCCGGCGCAAGGCTACACCTTC,CASSPGPAQGYTF
TRBD1,TRBV6-5,TRBJ2-1,TGTGCCAGCAGCCAGGGGGCCGCCTCCTACAATGAGCAGTTCTTC,CASSQGAASYNEQFF
TRBD1,TRBV4-1,TRBJ1-6,TGCGCCAGCAGCGTCCGGGACAGAGATTCACCCCTCCACTTT,CASSVRDRDSPLHF
TRBD1,TRBV7-3,TRBJ2-2,TGTGCCAGCAGCTTTACCCCACAGGGGGCTAATACCGGGGAGCTGTTTTTT,CASSFTPQGANTGELFF
-,TRBV20-1,TRBJ1-2,TGCAGTGCTGGTTGGGACTACGGCTACACCTTC,CSAGWDYGYTF
-,TRBV7-3,TRBJ1-3,TGTGCCAGCAGCTTAGACAGCTATTCTGGAAACACCATATATTTT,CASSLDSYSGNTIYF
TRBD1,TRBV28,TRBJ2-3,TGTGCCAGCAGTTCCTGGGGGCAGGGGGCGGGAGATACGCAGTATTTT,CASSSWGQGAGDTQYF
TRBD1,TRBV7-6,TRBJ1-1,TGTGCCAGCAGCTTAGAAGGGACAGGGACGGACGCTGAAGCTTTCTTT,CASSLEGTGTDAEAFF
-,TRBV10-3,TRBJ1-3,TGTGCCATCAGTGATTTCGGAGTATACGGAAACACCATATATTTT,CAISDFGVYGNTIYF